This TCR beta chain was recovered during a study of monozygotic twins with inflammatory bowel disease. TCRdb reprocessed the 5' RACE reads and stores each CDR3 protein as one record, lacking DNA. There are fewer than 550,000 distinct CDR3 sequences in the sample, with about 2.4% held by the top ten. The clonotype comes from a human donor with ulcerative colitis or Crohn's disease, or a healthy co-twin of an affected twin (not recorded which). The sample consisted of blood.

The chain's CDR3 is CASSYRAAGNQPQHF. V gene TRBV6-2 or TRBV6-3 combines with J gene TRBJ1-5. Looked up from germline, CDR1 is MNHEY and CDR2 is SVGEGT. This CDR3 is 15 amino acids long.